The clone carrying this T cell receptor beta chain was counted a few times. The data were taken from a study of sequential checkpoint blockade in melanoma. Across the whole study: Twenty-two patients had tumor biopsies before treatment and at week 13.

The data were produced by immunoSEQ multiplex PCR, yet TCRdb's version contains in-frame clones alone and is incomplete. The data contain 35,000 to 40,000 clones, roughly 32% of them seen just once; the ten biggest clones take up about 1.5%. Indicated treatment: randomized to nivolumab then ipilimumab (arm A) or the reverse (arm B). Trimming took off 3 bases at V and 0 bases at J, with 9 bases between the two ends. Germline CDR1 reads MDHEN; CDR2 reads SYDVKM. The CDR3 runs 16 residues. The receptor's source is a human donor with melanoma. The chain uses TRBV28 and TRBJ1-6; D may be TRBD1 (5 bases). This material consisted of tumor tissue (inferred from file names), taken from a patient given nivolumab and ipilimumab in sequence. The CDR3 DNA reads TGTGCCAGCAGTTTCCGGGGCAGCTCCTATAATTCACCCCTCCACTTT. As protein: CASSFRGSSYNSPLHF.